This TCR beta chain was identified during a study of T cells after posttransplantation cyclophosphamide. Study conclusions and caveats: Blood and skin or GI T cell repertoires showed limited TRB overlap.

The length of the CDR3 is 14 residues. Trimming stripped 4 bases from V and 1 base from J, with 11 bases between. Data came from immunoSEQ multiplex PCR; TCRdb stores just in-frame clones and leaves some out. The table includes roughly 17,000 clones, about 85% detected once. Controls had myeloablative marrow grafts with methotrexate and calcineurin inhibitor, sampled at 1 year. Of note for this clone: No antigen is known for it.

The TCR was taken from a female patient aged 18 to 30 who received an allogeneic stem cell transplant from an unrelated donor, was CMV-positive, and had acute and chronic GVHD. Some T cells may be graft donor cells. The input for sequencing was PBMCs, taken after allogeneic stem cell transplant with calcineurin inhibitor and methotrexate. The chain uses TRBV23-1 and TRBJ2-7; no clear D gene. TRBV23-1 is designated an ORF whose function remains uncertain. CDR3: CASSPRHSSYEQYF. Written as DNA, the CDR3 is TGCGCCAGCAGTCCCCGACACAGTTCCTACGAGCAGTACTTC.